Detailed here is one TCR beta chain. V gave up 0 bases and J gave up 1 base, with 12 bases separating them. This CDR3 is built from 15 residues. Germline values: CDR1 GTSNPN, CDR2 SVGIG (reference sequence). The sample belongs to a study of shared clonotypes between healthy human individuals. Splitting of each subset's genomic DNA was done evenly across several immunoSEQ plates. In the authors' workflow: In the immunoSEQ data, sequences were junction-only and lacked quality scores, so filtering differed. The data were produced by immunoSEQ multiplex PCR, yet TCRdb's version contains in-frame clones alone and is incomplete. V and J calls and clone size are given by that table; D and trimming were obtained from the DNA. This table has 2 million or so clones, approximately 95% appearing once.

This chain links TRBV30 with TRBJ1-2; perhaps TRBD1 as D (5 bases). The sequencing sample was made of naive CD4+ T cells sorted from blood. As for subset: CD45RA+ positively selected. The TCR was taken from a man between 18 and 29 years old in good health. CDR3 coding DNA: TGTGCCTGGAGTGTACCCCCTCAGGGTAACTATGGCTACACCTTC. Protein sequence: CAWSVPPQGNYGYTF.